These T cell receptor beta chains were read from a single sample in a study of CD8 T cells in ankylosing spondylitis. From the 5' RACE reads, TCRdb called clonotypes with MiXCR, one entry per CDR3 protein. The sample has 200,000 to 250,000 distinct CDR3 sequences, about 16% seen once. Specimen: blood, either unsorted or a sorted T cell fraction (not recorded which). These receptors were collected from a male donor with ankylosing spondylitis. Both conserved end residues are part of each CDR3. A D gene is named only where the DNA matches it firmly. The size of a clone is reported for some rows only, either as once, few or many, or as a class for expanded clones.

d_gene,len,abundance,j_gene,v_gene,CDR3aa,CDR3nt
.,16,few,TRBJ2-1,TRBV7-9,CASSPGSGGTGNEQFF,TGTGCCAGCAGCCCAGGGTCCGGCGGGACGGGCAATGAGCAGTTCTTC
TRBD1,16,few,TRBJ1-1,TRBV7-9,CASSPILGQGGTEAFF,TGTGCCAGCAGCCCGATCCTAGGACAGGGAGGCACTGAAGCTTTCTTT
.,16,.,TRBJ2-7,TRBV11-2,CASSFDPASLSYEQYF,TGTGCCAGCAGCTTCGACCCTGCCTCACTTTCCTACGAGCAGTACTTC
TRBD1,14,few,TRBJ2-1,TRBV5-1,CASSLGQGLVEQFF,TGCGCCAGCAGCTTGGGACAGGGATTGGTTGAGCAGTTCTTC
TRBD2,15,many,TRBJ2-1,TRBV6-4,CASSDSGGSVNEQFF,TGTGCCAGCAGTGACTCTGGCGGGAGTGTCAATGAGCAGTTCTTC
TRBD2,16,few,TRBJ2-7,TRBV7-6,CASSPGLAGSSYEQYF,TGTGCCAGCAGCCCCGGATTAGCGGGAAGCTCCTACGAGCAGTACTTC
.,12,.,TRBJ2-3,TRBV12-3/TRBV12-4,CASSSRADTQYF,TGTGCCAGCAGTTCCAGGGCAGATACGCAGTATTTT
.,15,once,TRBJ2-7,TRBV6-2/TRBV6-3,CASSLRGARVNEQYF,TGTGCCAGCAGCCTCCGGGGGGCCCGCGTGAACGAGCAGTACTTC
.,14,.,TRBJ2-7,TRBV4-1,CASSQESQLNEQYF,TGCGCCAGCAGCCAAGAGAGTCAGTTAAACGAGCAGTACTTC
TRBD1,14,.,TRBJ2-7,TRBV7-9,CASSSAPGQGTEYF,TGTGCCAGCAGCTCGGCGCCGGGACAGGGGACCGAGTACTTC
TRBD2,15,.,TRBJ2-4,TRBV3-1,CASSSLAGGRHIQYF,TGTGCCAGCAGCTCACTAGCGGGGGGGCGGCACATTCAGTACTTC
.,15,few,TRBJ2-1,TRBV11-2,CASSLGSAGDNEQFF,TGTGCCAGCAGCTTAGGGTCCGCAGGGGACAATGAGCAGTTCTTC
.,12,.,TRBJ1-1,TRBV20-1,CSAAAGDTEAFF,TGCAGTGCCGCGGCAGGGGATACTGAAGCTTTCTTT
.,13,few,TRBJ2-2,TRBV6-1,CASSPTGSGELFF,TGTGCCAGCAGCCCCACAGGGTCCGGGGAGCTGTTTTTT
.,16,.,TRBJ2-3,TRBV7-9,CASSFNRDASTDTQYF,TGTGCCAGCAGCTTTAACAGGGATGCTAGCACAGATACGCAGTATTTT
TRBD2,18,.,TRBJ2-7,TRBV7-3,CASSLKPRTSGIGYEQYF,TGTGCCAGCAGCCTAAAACCTCGGACTAGCGGGATCGGCTACGAGCAGTACTTC
.,15,.,TRBJ1-3,TRBV12-3/TRBV12-4,CASSYPGKEGNTIYF,TGTGCCAGCAGCTACCCAGGGAAAGAAGGAAACACCATATATTTT
TRBD1,16,.,TRBJ2-7,TRBV7-6,CASSLAGTGLTYEQYF,TGTGCCAGCAGCTTAGCGGGGACAGGGCTGACCTACGAGCAGTACTTC
.,12,many,TRBJ1-5,TRBV29-1,CSVEGGEGPQHF,TGCAGCGTTGAAGGGGGGGAAGGGCCCCAGCATTTT
TRBD1,15,.,TRBJ1-1,TRBV4-2,CASSIRTGSSTEAFF,TGTGCCAGCAGCATACGGACAGGGTCGAGCACTGAAGCTTTCTTT
.,15,.,TRBJ2-2,TRBV5-1,CASSLELGWTGELFF,TGCGCCAGCAGCTTGGAATTAGGGTGGACCGGGGAGCTGTTTTTT
.,15,few,TRBJ2-1,TRBV20-1,CSASIQEGQWNEQFF,TGCAGTGCTAGCATCCAGGAGGGCCAGTGGAATGAGCAGTTCTTC
.,13,few,TRBJ1-6,TRBV7-3,CASSLLGGSPLHF,TGTGCCAGCAGCTTACTAGGTGGTTCACCCCTCCACTTT
TRBD2,18,few,TRBJ2-2,TRBV4-3,CASSQRLAGGEGTGELFF,TGCGCCAGCAGCCAGAGACTAGCGGGGGGCGAAGGCACCGGGGAGCTGTTTTTT
.,14,many,TRBJ2-3,TRBV21-1,CASSKGLVSDTQYF,TGTGCCAGCAGCAAAGGTCTAGTGTCAGATACGCAGTATTTT
TRBD1,17,.,TRBJ2-3,TRBV28,CASSLEDSGGDEDTQYF,TGTGCCAGCAGCCTGGAGGATTCAGGGGGCGACGAAGATACGCAGTATTTT
.,14,.,TRBJ2-5,TRBV7-3,CASSLGAGQETQYF,TGTGCCAGCAGCTTAGGGGCGGGGCAAGAGACCCAGTACTTC
.,15,.,TRBJ2-7,TRBV7-9,CASSLSAAVGYEQYF,TGTGCCAGCAGCTTATCCGCGGCAGTTGGGTACGAGCAGTACTTC
TRBD1,15,.,TRBJ1-2,TRBV2,CASSPWTGGGYGYTF,TGTGCCAGCAGTCCATGGACAGGGGGAGGCTATGGCTACACCTTC
.,14,many,TRBJ1-6,TRBV5-1,CASSPAGYNSPLHF,TGCGCCAGCAGCCCGGCGGGTTATAATTCACCCCTCCACTTT
TRBD1,12,many,TRBJ2-7,TRBV29-1,CSVMGQTYEQYF,TGCAGCGTTATGGGACAGACCTACGAGCAGTACTTC
TRBD1,12,.,TRBJ2-7,TRBV27,CASRDRTHEQYF,TGTGCCAGCCGGGACAGGACCCACGAGCAGTACTTC
.,14,few,TRBJ1-1,TRBV6-1,CASRLEGGRTEAFF,TGTGCCAGCCGGCTCGAGGGGGGTCGAACTGAAGCTTTCTTT
TRBD1,15,many,TRBJ2-2,TRBV12-3/TRBV12-4,CASSSGQLNTGELFF,TGTGCCAGCAGTTCGGGACAGCTCAACACCGGGGAGCTGTTTTTT
TRBD1,17,.,TRBJ2-1,TRBV3-1,CASSQDANRGILSEQFF,TGTGCCAGCAGCCAAGACGCAAACAGGGGAATCTTAAGTGAGCAGTTCTTC
TRBD2,16,.,TRBJ2-7,TRBV27,CASSPTTSGLVLEQYF,TGTGCCAGCAGTCCAACCACTAGCGGGCTTGTTCTGGAGCAGTACTTC
TRBD1,14,.,TRBJ2-7,TRBV30,CAWNQLRDSYEQYF,TGTGCCTGGAATCAACTCCGGGACAGCTACGAGCAGTACTTC
.,14,few,TRBJ1-1,TRBV20-1,CSARDSVGGTEAFF,TGCAGTGCTAGAGATTCGGTCGGGGGTACTGAAGCTTTCTTT
.,15,.,TRBJ1-1,TRBV6-1,CASSQRPDRNTEAFF,TGTGCCAGCAGTCAACGCCCGGACAGGAACACTGAAGCTTTCTTT
.,15,few,TRBJ2-5,TRBV28,CASSFRGALRETQYF,TGTGCCAGCAGTTTTAGGGGGGCCCTACGAGAGACCCAGTACTTC
TRBD2,13,few,TRBJ2-1,TRBV20-1,CSAEASGYNEQFF,TGCAGTGCTGAAGCTAGCGGCTACAATGAGCAGTTCTTC
TRBD1,15,few,TRBJ2-7,TRBV20-1,CSARPTGQVYYEQYF,TGCAGTGCTAGACCCACGGGACAGGTTTACTACGAGCAGTACTTC